These 6 T cell receptor beta chains share one sample of origin, sequenced in a study of shared clonotypes between healthy human individuals. Terminally differentiated effector memory CD45RA+ cells were excluded by CCR7 positive selection of CD45RO-negative cells. Some clones are missing from TCRdb's copy, which holds only in-frame ones; the method was immunoSEQ multiplex PCR. The sample holds about 590,000 clones; around 95% are singletons and the top ten take around 0.11%. Sequencing input: naive CD8+ T cells sorted from blood. The receptor source for this set is a woman aged 25 to 39 in good health.

The chain joins TRBV6-5 to TRBJ2-1, with 9 nucleotides matching TRBD2. The trim removed 0 bases at V and 8 bases at J, leaving 8 bases unmatched. Germline lookup yields CDR1 MNHEY and CDR2 SVGAGI. The CDR3 is made up of 16 amino acids. The CDR3 region is CASSYSPSGTLYEQFF. Written as DNA, the CDR3 is TGTGCCAGCAGTTACTCGCCTAGCGGGACCTTGTATGAGCAGTTCTTC.

The CDR3 reads CASSLESTYSYEQYF. In DNA form, the CDR3 reads TGTGCCAGCAGCTTAGAATCCACATACTCCTACGAGCAGTACTTC. The chain has TRBV7-2 and TRBJ2-7; D is ambiguous. Germline V gene sequence: CDR1 SGHTA, CDR2 FQGNSA. CDR3 size: 15 residues. The V end was cut by 1 base, the J end by 0 bases, with 10 bases between.

The rearrangement uses TRBV10-1 and TRBJ2-1; TRBD1 might be the D (6 bases). The CDR3 runs to 16 residues. V lost 2 bases and J lost 2, with 13 bases in between. Germline V CDR1 and CDR2: WNHNN, SYGVQD (reference sequence). CDR3 sequence (DNA): TGCGCCAGCAGTGAGGGGGGCGGGCCAGCCTACAATGAGCAGTTCTTC. This encodes CASSEGGGPAYNEQFF.

The gene calls are TRBV5-6 and TRBJ1-2; D is perhaps TRBD1 (5 bases). The germline V gene has CDR1 SGHDT and CDR2 YYEEEE. V was cut by 2 bases and J by 4 bases, with 18 bases left in between. The CDR3 is made up of 16 amino acids. CDR3 amino acids: CASSFFPPRDLYGYTF. The CDR3 coding sequence is TGTGCCAGCAGCTTCTTCCCCCCCAGGGATCTCTATGGCTACACCTTC.

The V call is TRBV5-1, the J call TRBJ2-5, with 7 bases that match TRBD2. The end of the DNA fits TRBJ2-7 better, so the J call may be wrong. The CDR3 totals 15 residues. From germline, CDR1 is SGHRS and CDR2 YFSETQ. The CDR3 here is CASSLDPGGPYEQYF. CDR3 coding DNA: TGCGCCAGCAGCTTGGATCCGGGAGGCCCCTACGAGCAGTACTTC.

The chain carries TRBV7-9 and TRBJ2-7, with 7 nucleotides matching TRBD2. CDR1 is SEHNR, CDR2 FQNEAQ, per germline (reference sequence). Trimming at V came to 5 bases and at J to 2 bases, leaving 9 bases not matched to a gene. This CDR3 is 15 amino acids long. The CDR3 region has the DNA TGTGCCAGCAGCCCGAGCGGGATTAGGACCTACGAGCAGTACTTC. This sequence encodes CASSPSGIRTYEQYF.